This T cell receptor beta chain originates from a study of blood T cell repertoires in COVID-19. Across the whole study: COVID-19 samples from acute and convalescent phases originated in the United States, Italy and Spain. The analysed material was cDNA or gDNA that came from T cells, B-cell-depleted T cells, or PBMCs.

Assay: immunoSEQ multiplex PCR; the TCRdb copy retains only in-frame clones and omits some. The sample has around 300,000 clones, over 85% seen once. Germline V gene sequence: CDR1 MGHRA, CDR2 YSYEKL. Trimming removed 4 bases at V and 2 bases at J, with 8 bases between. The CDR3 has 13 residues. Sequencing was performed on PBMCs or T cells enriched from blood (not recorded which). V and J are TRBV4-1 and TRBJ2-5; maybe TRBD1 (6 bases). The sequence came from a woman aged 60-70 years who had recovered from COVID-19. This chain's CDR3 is CASSLGQQETQYF. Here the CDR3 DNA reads TGCGCCAGCAGCCTAGGACAGCAAGAGACCCAGTACTTC.